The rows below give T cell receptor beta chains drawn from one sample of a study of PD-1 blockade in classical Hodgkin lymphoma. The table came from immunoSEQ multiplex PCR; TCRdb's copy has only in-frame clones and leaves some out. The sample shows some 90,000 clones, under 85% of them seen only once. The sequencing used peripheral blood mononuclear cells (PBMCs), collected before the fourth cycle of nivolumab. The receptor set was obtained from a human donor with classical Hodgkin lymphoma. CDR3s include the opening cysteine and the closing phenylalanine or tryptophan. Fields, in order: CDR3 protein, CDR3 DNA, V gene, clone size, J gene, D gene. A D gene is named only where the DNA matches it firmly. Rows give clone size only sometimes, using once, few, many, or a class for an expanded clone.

CASSLEANNYGYTF,TGCGCCAGCAGCTTGGAGGCAAACAACTATGGCTACACCTTC,TRBV5-1,once,TRBJ1-2,.
CASSLLDRGNYEQYF,TGTGCCAGCAGCTTGCTGGACAGGGGGAACTACGAGCAGTACTTC,TRBV5-6,once,TRBJ2-7,TRBD1
CASSPRTSGSDEQFF,TGTGCCAGCAGCCCCCGGACTAGCGGGAGTGATGAGCAGTTCTTC,TRBV9,.,TRBJ2-1,TRBD2
CATSRRAGQPQHF,TGTGCCACCAGCCGAAGAGCTGGTCAGCCCCAGCATTTT,TRBV15,once,TRBJ1-5,.
CASGRAGANNEQFF,TGTGCCAGCGGCAGGGCAGGGGCAAACAATGAGCAGTTCTTC,TRBV27,.,TRBJ2-1,.
CASSLIVPTGELFF,TGTGCCAGCAGCTTAATAGTACCCACCGGGGAGCTGTTTTTT,TRBV7-8,once,TRBJ2-2,.
CASWDRLGGYTF,TGTGCCAGCTGGGACCGCCTGGGTGGCTACACCTTC,TRBV11-2,once,TRBJ1-2,.
CASSGDREYEQYF,TGTGCCAGCAGTGGGGACAGGGAGTACGAGCAGTACTTC,TRBV6-1,.,TRBJ2-7,TRBD1
CASRTGLASYEQYF,TGTGCCAGCAGAACCGGACTAGCTTCCTACGAGCAGTACTTC,TRBV11-1,.,TRBJ2-7,TRBD2
CASSLGTGTVGYEQYF,TGCGCCAGCAGCTTGGGGACCGGGACAGTGGGGTACGAGCAGTACTTC,TRBV5-1,.,TRBJ2-7,TRBD1
CASSTGHLSNQPQHF,TGTGCCAGTAGCACCGGACACCTTAGCAATCAGCCCCAGCATTTT,TRBV19,many,TRBJ1-5,.
CASSTDQETQYF,TGTGCCAGCAGTACGGATCAAGAGACCCAGTACTTC,TRBV28,.,TRBJ2-5,.
CASSFGQGSDEQYF,TGCGCCAGCAGCTTCGGGCAGGGGTCGGACGAGCAGTACTTC,TRBV5-1,.,TRBJ2-7,.
CASSGTSRGNEQFF,TGTGCCTCCTCAGGGACTAGCAGAGGCAATGAGCAGTTCTTC,TRBV10-3,.,TRBJ2-1,TRBD2
CASSQEGPQVSYEQYF,TGCGCCAGCAGCCAGGAAGGACCGCAAGTCTCCTACGAGCAGTACTTC,TRBV4-1,once,TRBJ2-7,.
CASSLGGTYEKLFF,TGTGCCAGCAGCTTAGGAGGGACCTACGAAAAACTGTTTTTT,TRBV11-2,.,TRBJ1-4,.
CATSREVAPGQVYNEQFF,TGTGCCACCAGCAGAGAGGTGGCACCGGGACAGGTTTACAATGAGCAGTTCTTC,TRBV15,.,TRBJ2-1,TRBD1
CASSYSLGINEQFF,TGTGCCAGCAGTTACTCCCTAGGAATAAATGAGCAGTTCTTC,TRBV6-5,.,TRBJ2-1,.
CASSPQSGDTEAFF,TGTGCCAGCTCACCACAGTCAGGGGACACTGAAGCTTTCTTT,TRBV18,.,TRBJ1-1,.
CAITKGQDRDEQFF,TGTGCCATCACCAAGGGACAGGATCGGGATGAGCAGTTCTTC,TRBV10-3,.,TRBJ2-1,TRBD1
CASSSLDQGYEKLFF,TGTGCCAGCAGCTCCCTGGACCAAGGATATGAAAAACTGTTTTTT,TRBV7-6,.,TRBJ1-4,.
CASSVELAGVSEQYF,TGTGCCAGCAGCGTAGAACTAGCGGGAGTTAGCGAGCAGTACTTC,TRBV9,.,TRBJ2-7,TRBD2
CASSSPGTYTYEQYF,TGTGCCAGCAGTTCTCCCGGGACCTACACCTACGAGCAGTACTTC,TRBV27,.,TRBJ2-7,.
CASSAGQGKETQYF,TGCGCCAGCAGCGCCGGACAGGGAAAAGAGACCCAGTACTTC,TRBV5-1,.,TRBJ2-5,TRBD1
CAWREKDRPYQPQHF,TGTGCCTGGAGGGAAAAGGACAGGCCGTATCAGCCCCAGCATTTT,TRBV30,.,TRBJ1-5,TRBD1
CASRERVSTDTQYF,TGCGCCAGCAGGGAGCGGGTCAGCACAGATACGCAGTATTTT,TRBV5-1,few,TRBJ2-3,.
CASSLGTGGVYEQYF,TGCGCCAGCAGCTTGGGGACAGGGGGAGTCTACGAGCAGTACTTC,TRBV5-1,.,TRBJ2-7,TRBD1
CAISDQANQPQHF,TGTGCCATCAGTGACCAGGCAAATCAGCCCCAGCATTTT,TRBV10-3,.,TRBJ1-5,.
CASRFSGRGGEQYF,TGTGCCAGCCGTTTTAGCGGGAGAGGCGGGGAGCAGTACTTC,TRBV5-6,.,TRBJ2-7,TRBD2
CASSSTGFTEAFF,TGTGCCAGCAGCTCGACAGGGTTCACTGAAGCTTTCTTT,TRBV5-6,once,TRBJ1-1,TRBD1
CASSPWRGAGASDTQYF,TGTGCCAGCAGTCCCTGGCGGGGGGCGGGAGCGTCAGATACGCAGTATTTT,TRBV28,.,TRBJ2-3,TRBD2
CASSLGGAQETQYF,TGTGCCAGCAGCTTAGGGGGTGCTCAAGAGACCCAGTACTTC,TRBV11-3,.,TRBJ2-5,.
CASSTRGQGTYGYTF,TGTGCCAGTAGTACCCGGGGACAGGGGACCTATGGCTACACCTTC,TRBV19,.,TRBJ1-2,TRBD1